Below are 22 T cell receptor beta chains sequenced from a single sample in a study of shared T cell receptors in the human thymus. Measured with immunoSEQ multiplex PCR; TCRdb has only the in-frame clones, and not every one. The table shows approximately 730,000 clones, with 80% to 90% occurring only once. These data were also filed under a second study, of human thymus T cells.

The sample was thymocytes. The receptors originated from a girl under three years old with a congenital heart defect.

The gene calls are TRBV5-1 and TRBJ1-2; the D gene is possibly TRBD1 (5 bases). Trimming removed 7 bases at V and 0 bases at J, with 16 bases between. The CDR3 runs 15 residues. Looked up from germline, CDR1 is SGHRS and CDR2 is YFSETQ. The CDR3 region has the DNA TGCGCCAGCGCCGGGGGAGGTCGGCCTAACTATGGCTACACCTTC. Amino acids: CASAGGGRPNYGYTF.

The chain links TRBV19 to TRBJ2-1; 14 bases fit TRBD2. CDR1 and CDR2 from the germline V gene are LNHDA and SQIVND (reference sequence). This CDR3 has 21 amino acids. Trimming at V came to 3 bases and at J to 0 bases, leaving 13 bases not matched to a gene. In nucleotides, the CDR3 is TGTGCCAGTAGTATCCCCCGACTAGCGGGGGGGAACTCGAGCTCCTACAATGAGCAGTTCTTC. Translating it yields CASSIPRLAGGNSSSYNEQFF. The full variable domain, its missing parts supplied by reference TRBV19 and TRBJ2-1, is DGGITQSPKYLFRKEGQNVTLSCEQNLNHDAMYWYRQDPGQGLRLIYYSQIVNDFQKGDIAEGYSVSREKKESFPLTVTSAQKNPTAFYLCASSIPRLAGGNSSSYNEQFFGPGTRLTVL.

The chain carries TRBV6-5 and TRBJ2-1; 7 positions match TRBD1. The CDR3 extends over 15 amino acids. Germline CDR1 MNHEY, CDR2 SVGAGI. With 2 bases clipped from V and 8 bases from J, the junction kept 9 bases outside the gene matches. CDR3 bases: TGTGCCAGCAGTTACGACGGGAACAGGGGCGATGAGCAGTTCTTC. As protein: CASSYDGNRGDEQFF.

The chain employs TRBV12-5 and TRBJ1-1; 7 bases map to TRBD1. Germline CDR1 and CDR2: LGHNT and FRNRAP. This CDR3 region has 14 residues. V shed 6 bases, J shed 6 bases, and the junction held 10 bases outside the gene matches. The CDR3 DNA follows: TGTGCTAGTGGCCGATCGTCTGACAGGGCTGAAGCTTTCTTT. This encodes CASGRSSDRAEAFF. Variable domain in full (rest from reference TRBV12-5 and TRBJ1-1): DARVTQTPRHKVTEMGQEVTMRCQPILGHNTVFWYRQTMMQGLELLAYFRNRAPLDDSGMPKDRFSAEMPDATLATLKIQPSEPRDSAVYFCASGRSSDRAEAFFGQGTRLTVV.

The chain recombines TRBV2 with TRBJ2-2; 7 bases are shared with TRBD1. CDR3 length equals 16 residues. The V segment lost 5 bases and the J segment 3 bases; nucleotides outside the gene matches: 9. Germline CDR1 and CDR2: SNHLY and FYNNEI. CDR3 sequence (DNA): TGTGCCAGCAGTAGAAAAACAGGGGACGACACCGGGGAGCTGTTTTTT. Protein product: CASSRKTGDDTGELFF.

This clone occurred once. V usage is TRBV4-1 and J usage is TRBJ1-6; D is ambiguous. CDR1 is MGHRA and CDR2 is YSYEKL in the germline V gene. V lost 1 base, J lost 0 bases, and 4 bases lay in between. This CDR3 has 15 amino acids. The CDR3 nucleotides are TGCGCCAGCAGCCAAGCAATCTCCTATAATTCACCCCTCCACTTT. As protein: CASSQAISYNSPLHF.

The chain combines TRBV11-2 with TRBJ2-1; 12 nucleotides line up with TRBD2. The V gene's germline CDR1 is SGHAT and CDR2 FQNNGV. This CDR3 has 16 amino acids. Unmatched junction bases numbered 9, after V lost 4 bases and J lost 8 bases. For the CDR3, the DNA is TGTGCCAGCAGCTCGACTCTAGCGGGGGGGTACGATGAGCAGTTCTTC. The encoded protein is CASSSTLAGGYDEQFF.

The chain couples TRBV7-2 to TRBJ2-7, with 7 positions matching TRBD1. The CDR3 runs 15 residues. CDR1 is SGHTA, CDR2 FQGNSA, per germline. V lost 1 base and J lost 5; bases outside the gene matches: 8. CDR3 nucleotides: TGTGCCAGCAGCTTAGGTACAGGGGACCTCCACGAGCAGTACTTC. It specifies CASSLGTGDLHEQYF.

This chain joins TRBV14 and TRBJ2-5, with 7 bases identical to TRBD2. In germline, CDR1 is SGHDN, CDR2 FVKESK. With V trimmed by 8 bases and J by 2 bases, 14 bases remained unmatched. The CDR3 contains 16 residues. The CDR3 DNA follows: TGTGCCAGCGCGATGGAGGAAACCGGGAGGCAAGAGACCCAGTACTTC. As protein: CASAMEETGRQETQYF.

The chain uses TRBV14 and TRBJ1-2, with TRBD1 as a possible D gene (5 bases). The germline V and J ends were trimmed by 0 bases and 5 bases, with 16 bases remaining between them. CDR1 is SGHDN, CDR2 FVKESK, per germline. There are 16 residues in the CDR3. This CDR3 is CASSQDRFRDRYGYTF. The CDR3 DNA reads TGTGCCAGCAGCCAAGATCGATTCAGGGATCGGTATGGCTACACCTTC. The full variable domain, completed using reference TRBV14 and TRBJ1-2, is EAGVTQFPSHSVIEKGQTVTLRCDPISGHDNLYWYRRVMGKEIKFLLHFVKESKQDESGMPNNRFLAERTGGTYSTLKVQPAELEDSGVYFCASSQDRFRDRYGYTFGSGTRLTVV.

This clone appeared a few times. The chain couples TRBV7-9 to TRBJ1-1; the D gene is possibly TRBD1 (5 bases). The CDR3 length is 15 residues. Germline lookup yields CDR1 SEHNR and CDR2 FQNEAQ (reference sequence). V lost 2 bases and J lost 2, with 12 bases in between. Written as DNA, the CDR3 is TGTGCCAGCAGCTTACGGGGGTTAGGAAACACTGAAGCTTTCTTT. Protein: CASSLRGLGNTEAFF. The variable domain in full, with the rest retrieved from reference TRBV7-9 and TRBJ1-1, is DTGVSQNPRHKITKRGQNVTFRCDPISEHNRLYWYRQTLGQGPEFLTYFQNEAQLEKSRLLSDRFSAERPKGSFSTLEIQRTEQGDSAMYLCASSLRGLGNTEAFFGQGTRLTVV.

The chain employs TRBV4-3 and TRBJ1-2; 9 nucleotides line up with TRBD1. The J segment lost 13 bases and the V segment lost 1 base, leaving 13 bases of the junction unmatched. This CDR3 comprises 15 residues. Germline-derived CDR1 and CDR2 are LGHNA and YSLEER. The CDR3 DNA follows: TGCGCCAGCAGCCAAGCGGAGGACAGGGGCCGGGCTTGCACCTTC. Translation: CASSQAEDRGRACTF.

V is TRBV6-5 and J is TRBJ2-7; D is unresolved. V was shortened by 7 bases and J by 2 bases, with 15 bases between the two germline ends. Germline V gene data show CDR1 as MNHEY and CDR2 as SVGAGI. The CDR3 is 14 amino acids. CDR3 in DNA: TGTGCCAGCAACTCAACTCTAAAGCCCTACGAGCAGTACTTC. Translation: CASNSTLKPYEQYF.

The chain uses TRBV5-4 and TRBJ2-1; 13 bases match TRBD2. The CDR3 is 19 amino acids. Trimming took 2 bases from V and 0 from J; bases not matched to a gene: 8. CDR1 SGHNT and CDR2 YYREEE come from the germline V gene (reference sequence). Here the CDR3 reads CASSFCRTSGGSSYNEQFF. The CDR3 DNA follows: TGTGCCAGCAGCTTCTGCCGGACTAGCGGGGGAAGCTCCTACAATGAGCAGTTCTTC.

This clone appeared once. The V call is TRBV19, the J call TRBJ1-6; D is unresolved. CDR3 size: 16 residues. Germline CDR1 is LNHDA and CDR2 is SQIVND (reference sequence). V lost 2 bases and J lost 0, with 8 bases in between. The CDR3 reads CASSIRHLSYNSPLHF. In DNA, the CDR3 is TGTGCCAGTAGTATACGACACCTCTCCTATAATTCACCCCTCCACTTT.

This rearrangement joins TRBV27 to TRBJ2-3; D may be TRBD2 (7 bases). Trimming cost V 6 bases and J 1 base, with 17 bases left between them. The length of the CDR3 is 16 residues. Germline lookup yields CDR1 MNHEY and CDR2 SMNVEV (reference sequence). The CDR3 loop reads CASSVPGRGRTDTQYF. CDR3 DNA: TGTGCCAGCAGCGTTCCCGGGCGGGGGCGCACAGATACGCAGTATTTT.

On this clone: Mismatch with germline at one junction end may stem from a read error. The genes are TRBV5-1 and TRBJ1-2; a possible D gene is TRBD1 (6 bases). The CDR3 is 14 amino acids. Germline lookup yields CDR1 SGHRS and CDR2 YFSETQ. CDR3 sequence (DNA): TGCGTCAGCACTCCAGGGAGGGGGGACTATGGCTACACCTTC. It codes for CVSTPGRGDYGYTF.

This clone was recorded a few times. The chain is built from TRBV5-6 and TRBJ2-7, with D tentatively TRBD1 (5 bases). This CDR3 is 13 amino acids long. Germline V gene lookup returns CDR1 SGHDT and CDR2 YYEEEE. The V gene lost 4 bases and the J gene lost 5 bases, with 13 bases spanning the gap. CDR3: CASSLIRAHEQYF. The CDR3 bases are TGTGCCAGCAGCCTCATCAGGGCGCACGAGCAGTACTTC.

The rearrangement uses TRBV27 and TRBJ1-6; D might be TRBD1 (6 bases). V was shortened by 5 bases and J by 8 bases, with 19 bases between the two germline ends. Germline V gives CDR1 MNHEY, CDR2 SMNVEV (reference sequence). This CDR3 comprises 16 residues. CDR3 coding DNA: TGTGCCAGCAGTGTACACAGGGAAACCTTCTATTCACCCCTCCACTTT. It specifies CASSVHRETFYSPLHF.

The DNA for the CDR3 is TGTGCCAGCAGTGAAGGACAGGGGAGCCCGGTCGACCAGTACTTC. Translation: CASSEGQGSPVDQYF. The chain joins TRBV27 to TRBJ2-5; 9 bases fit TRBD1. The germline V gene has CDR1 MNHEY and CDR2 SMNVEV (reference sequence). Trimming took 5 bases from V and 10 from J; bases not matched to a gene: 14. This CDR3 has 15 residues.

This clone was seen just once. A read error may produce the germline difference seen at one junction end. This chain joins TRBV6-5 and TRBJ2-1, with 8 bases fitting TRBD2. Germline V gene lookup returns CDR1 MNHEY and CDR2 SVGAGI. CDR3 length: 15 amino acids. CDR3 region: CASSYSPRGDNEQLF. In DNA form, the CDR3 reads TGTGCCAGCAGTTACTCTCCGCGGGGGGACAATGAGCAGCTCTTC.

V is TRBV27 and J is TRBJ2-3, with D perhaps matching TRBD2 (5 bases). Per the germline V gene, CDR1 is MNHEY and CDR2 is SMNVEV (reference sequence). With 1 base removed from V and 5 bases from J, the gap between germline ends came to 16 bases. The CDR3 covers 16 residues. CDR3 bases: TGTGCCAGCAGTTTATGCGGAGGAGACACAAAAGATACGCAGTATTTT. This gives the protein CASSLCGGDTKDTQYF.